Presented here are 14 T cell receptor beta chains from one specimen sequenced in a study of cytomegalovirus exposure and HLA in healthy donors. Both 60 Vbeta primers and 13 Jbeta primers went into the PCR. Clones were read by immunoSEQ multiplex PCR, and TCRdb kept only the in-frame ones, dropping some. The sample records roughly 300,000 clones, approximately 90% being singletons. The sample consisted of PBMCs. These receptors were taken from a man aged 35 to 55 in good health and CMV-seropositive.

V is TRBV9 and J is TRBJ1-2, with D unclear. CDR3 size: 11 residues. V lost 7 bases, J lost 8 bases, and 12 bases lay in between. Germline assignment: CDR1 SGDLS and CDR2 YYNGEE. CDR3 bases: TGTGCCAGCGACAACGGGAGGGGCTACACCTTC. Translated: CASDNGRGYTF.

This clone was seen once. This chain connects TRBV4-2 to TRBJ2-2, with TRBD2 identical over 8 bases. The CDR3 is 15 residues long. The germline CDR1 and CDR2 sequences are LGHNA and YNFKEQ. V lost 3 bases to trimming and J lost 6 bases; unmatched junction nucleotides: 6. In DNA, the CDR3 is TGTGCCAGCAGCCAGCAAGCGGGAGCGGCCGGGGAGCTGTTTTTT. It translates to CASSQQAGAAGELFF.

The rearrangement joins TRBV29-1 to TRBJ2-7; 10 nucleotides line up with TRBD1. There are 14 residues in the CDR3. Germline V gene data show CDR1 as SQVTM and CDR2 as ANQGSEA. V shed 4 bases, J shed 5 bases, and the junction held 8 bases outside the gene matches. CDR3 amino acids: CSVVGDRGVDEQYF. The DNA of the CDR3 is TGCAGCGTTGTTGGGGACAGGGGTGTGGACGAGCAGTACTTC.

The chain couples TRBV7-6 to TRBJ2-7, with D uncertain. This CDR3 region has 14 residues. The V end lost 2 bases, the J end lost 3 bases, and 11 bases lay between the germline ends. Germline V gene data show CDR1 as SGHVS and CDR2 as FNYEAQ. The CDR3: CASSLKLLGYEQYF. The CDR3 bases are TGTGCCAGCAGCTTAAAACTATTAGGCTACGAGCAGTACTTC.

The chain couples TRBV7-3 to TRBJ2-1; 11 nucleotides line up with TRBD2. CDR1 is SGHTA and CDR2 is FQGTGA in the germline V gene. V lost 6 bases, J lost 8 bases, and 9 bases stayed unmatched. CDR3 length: 15 amino acids. CDR3 loop: CASRVSSGRSDEQFF. The CDR3 coding sequence is TGTGCCAGCAGGGTATCTAGCGGGAGGTCCGATGAGCAGTTCTTC. The entire variable domain, with the rest obtained from reference TRBV7-3 and TRBJ2-1, is as follows: GAGVSQTPSNKVTEKGKYVELRCDPISGHTALYWYRQSLGQGPEFLIYFQGTGAADDSGLPNDRFFAVRPEGSVSTLKIQRTERGDSAVYLCASRVSSGRSDEQFFGPGTRLTVL.

The chain links TRBV19 to TRBJ1-3; TRBD1 matches at 9 bases. The CDR3 has 15 residues. V lost 5 bases and J lost 1; bases outside the gene matches: 3. Germline V gene lookup returns CDR1 LNHDA and CDR2 SQIVND (reference sequence). The CDR3: CASSFGTGSGNTIYF. The CDR3 bases are TGTGCCAGTAGTTTCGGGACAGGGTCTGGAAACACCATATATTTT.

Of note for this clone: The same CDR3 is also encoded by other DNA sequences in this sample. V gene TRBV28 combines with J gene TRBJ1-5, with 7 bases that match TRBD1. V lost 2 bases and J lost 1; bases outside the gene matches: 2. This CDR3 has 15 residues. CDR1 and CDR2 (germline): MDHEN, SYDVKM. CDR3 loop: CASSLPRGSNQPQHF. The CDR3 coding sequence is TGTGCCAGCAGTTTACCCAGGGGGAGCAATCAGCCCCAGCATTTT. Supplemented by reference TRBV28 and TRBJ1-5, the full variable domain reads DVKVTQSSRYLVKRTGEKVFLECVQDMDHENMFWYRQDPGLGLRLIYFSYDVKMKEKGDIPEGYSVSREKKERFSLILESASTNQTSMYLCASSLPRGSNQPQHFGDGTRLSIL.

This sequence joins TRBV15 and TRBJ2-5; 10 nucleotides agree with TRBD1. The V gene's germline CDR1 is LNHNV and CDR2 YYDKDF (reference sequence). V lost 3 bases to trimming and J lost 3 bases; unmatched junction nucleotides: 16. This CDR3 spans 19 amino acids. In nucleotides, the CDR3 is TGTGCCACCAGCAGTCCCTACCCGGGACAGGGGCCCTCCAAAGAGACCCAGTACTTC. Translation gives CATSSPYPGQGPSKETQYF.

This rearrangement joins TRBV6-5 to TRBJ2-1, with D unresolved. CDR1 and CDR2 (germline): MNHEY, SVGAGI. V was clipped by 0 bases and J by 2 bases, with 5 bases between them. The CDR3 loop spans 14 amino acids. The CDR3 loop is CASSYSTTYNEQFF. Written as DNA, the CDR3 is TGTGCCAGCAGTTACTCCACTACCTACAATGAGCAGTTCTTC.

With respect to this clone: A read error may account for a junction end that differs from germline. The chain links TRBV7-9 to TRBJ2-1; the D gene is possibly TRBD1 (6 bases). The CDR3 extends over 15 amino acids. Germline V lookup: CDR1 SEHNR, CDR2 FQNEAQ (reference sequence). In DNA, the CDR3 is TGTTCCAGCAGCTTCACCAGGGGATCCTACAATGAGCAGTTCTTC. Residues: CSSSFTRGSYNEQFF.

V is TRBV4-1 and J is TRBJ2-2, with 8 positions matching TRBD1. Germline V gene lookup returns CDR1 MGHRA and CDR2 YSYEKL. Trimming cost V 0 bases and J 5 bases; bases outside gene matches: 8. CDR3 size: 17 residues. The CDR3 bases are TGCGCCAGCAGCCAAGATTCGAGGACAGGGTGGACCGGGGAGCTGTTTTTT. It codes for CASSQDSRTGWTGELFF.

The chain combines TRBV30 with TRBJ1-3; D is perhaps TRBD1 (5 bases). Between the trimmed V and J ends, which lost 5 bases and 5 bases, there was a span of 19 bases. Per the germline V gene, CDR1 is GTSNPN and CDR2 is SVGIG (reference sequence). The CDR3 length is 15 residues. CDR3 DNA sequence: TGTGCCTGGGGCGATTGGAAGGGGCCAAGAAACACCATATATTTT. Its protein product is CAWGDWKGPRNTIYF.

This clone was seen a single time. The chain joins TRBV4-1 to TRBJ1-1; D remains unclear. Germline V gene sequence: CDR1 MGHRA, CDR2 YSYEKL. Deletions cut 4 bases from V and 5 bases from J, with 14 bases between. This CDR3 region has 14 residues. CDR3 in DNA: TGCGCCAGCAGCCCCGACGGGGTGGAAACTGAAGCTTTCTTT. Encoded protein: CASSPDGVETEAFF.

The V gene is TRBV2, the J gene TRBJ1-4; no clear D. Germline V gene sequence: CDR1 SNHLY, CDR2 FYNNEI. Trimming took 2 bases from V and 5 from J, leaving 3 bases between them. The CDR3 is 12 amino acids. As DNA, the CDR3 is TGTGCCAGCAGTGAACTAAATGAAAAACTGTTTTTT. Its translation: CASSELNEKLFF.